The present T cell receptor (beta chain) was sequenced within a study of cytomegalovirus exposure and HLA in healthy donors. Germline CDR1 is SGHRS and CDR2 is YFSETQ. This CDR3 contains 14 residues. With 3 bases removed from V and 7 bases from J, the gap between germline ends came to 16 bases. The PCR made use of 60 Vbeta and 13 Jbeta primers. The repertoire was sequenced with immunoSEQ multiplex PCR; TCRdb's copy has only in-frame clones and lacks some. The sample lists more than 110,000 clones; around 75% were seen once. Donors had nominal health at sampling but likely had unrecorded immune exposures. Turning to this clone: Its antigen is unidentified.

Study-wide results and caveats: Across HLA loci, a later analysis found differing TCR association rates, with DRB1 most and HLA-C fewest.

The TCR originated in a man aged 25-45 years in good health and CMV-seronegative. The V call is TRBV5-1, the J call TRBJ1-1, with D hard to call. The specimen was PBMCs. CDR3 loop: CASSYEGNLNEAFF. The CDR3 DNA reads TGCGCCAGCAGCTACGAGGGAAACCTAAATGAAGCTTTCTTT.